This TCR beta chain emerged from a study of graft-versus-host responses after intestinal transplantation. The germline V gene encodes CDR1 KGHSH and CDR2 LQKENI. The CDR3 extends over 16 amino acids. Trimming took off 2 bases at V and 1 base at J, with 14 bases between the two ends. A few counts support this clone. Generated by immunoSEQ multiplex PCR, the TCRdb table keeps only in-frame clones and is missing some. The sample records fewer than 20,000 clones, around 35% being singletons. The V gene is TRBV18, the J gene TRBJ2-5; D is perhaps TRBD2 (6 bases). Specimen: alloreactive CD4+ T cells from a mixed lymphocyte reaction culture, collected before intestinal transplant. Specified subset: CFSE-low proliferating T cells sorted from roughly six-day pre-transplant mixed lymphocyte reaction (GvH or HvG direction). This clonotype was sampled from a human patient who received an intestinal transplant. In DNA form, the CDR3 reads TGTGCCAGCTCACCAATGCCTCCGGGGGTCCAAGAGACCCAGTACTTC. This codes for CASSPMPPGVQETQYF.